These T cell receptor beta chains were read from a single sample in a study of cytomegalovirus exposure and HLA in healthy donors. Method: immunoSEQ multiplex PCR; TCRdb's copy keeps in-frame clones and lacks some. The sample yields hundreds of thousands of clones, around 86% seen once. The sequencing sample was made of PBMCs. The receptors originated from a woman aged 30 to 39 in good health and CMV-seropositive. Both conserved end residues are part of each CDR3. The order of the fields is CDR3 length, V gene, D gene, J gene, clone size, CDR3 DNA, CDR3 protein. The D gene is left open where the match is weak. The size entry is marked missing in some rows and otherwise reads once, few, many or a size class.

CDR3 length: 13
V gene: TRBV6-5
D gene: .
J gene: TRBJ2-1
clone size: .
CDR3 DNA: TGTGCCAGCAGTCCCGACGGGTACAATGAGCAGTTCTTC
CDR3 protein: CASSPDGYNEQFF

CDR3 length: 15
V gene: TRBV2
D gene: TRBD1
J gene: TRBJ2-1
clone size: .
CDR3 DNA: TGTGCCAGCAGTGACCAGGACAGGGGGCTCTATGAGCAGTTCTTC
CDR3 protein: CASSDQDRGLYEQFF

CDR3 length: 13
V gene: TRBV7-3
D gene: .
J gene: TRBJ2-4
clone size: once
CDR3 DNA: TGTGCCAGCAGTTCGGGTGCCAAAAACATTCAGTACTTC
CDR3 protein: CASSSGAKNIQYF

CDR3 length: 14
V gene: TRBV27
D gene: TRBD1
J gene: TRBJ1-4
clone size: .
CDR3 DNA: TGTGCCAGCAGTTTACAGGGGGCGGGGGAAAAACTGTTTTTT
CDR3 protein: CASSLQGAGEKLFF

CDR3 length: 13
V gene: TRBV14
D gene: TRBD1
J gene: TRBJ1-1
clone size: .
CDR3 DNA: TGTGCCAGCAGCCAAGATCGACAGGGCCAAGCTTTCTTT
CDR3 protein: CASSQDRQGQAFF

CDR3 length: 14
V gene: TRBV30
D gene: .
J gene: TRBJ2-3
clone size: few
CDR3 DNA: TGTGCCTGGAGTGTGGGACAAGCGGCAGATACGCAGTATTTT
CDR3 protein: CAWSVGQAADTQYF

CDR3 length: 13
V gene: TRBV2
D gene: TRBD1
J gene: TRBJ1-1
clone size: few
CDR3 DNA: TGTGCCAGCAGTGCCCAGGGGGACACTGAAGCTTTCTTT
CDR3 protein: CASSAQGDTEAFF

CDR3 length: 14
V gene: TRBV5-1
D gene: .
J gene: TRBJ2-3
clone size: .
CDR3 DNA: TGCGCCAGCAGCTTGTTCCGGGTTACAGATACGCAGTATTTT
CDR3 protein: CASSLFRVTDTQYF

CDR3 length: 14
V gene: TRBV11-2
D gene: .
J gene: TRBJ1-3
clone size: .
CDR3 DNA: TGTGCCAGCAGCCTCGGACAGACAGGAAACACCATATATTTT
CDR3 protein: CASSLGQTGNTIYF

CDR3 length: 17
V gene: TRBV5-1
D gene: TRBD1
J gene: TRBJ1-2
clone size: .
CDR3 DNA: TGCGCCAGCAGCTCTACACAAACCACCGGGACAGGGAGGGGCTACACCTTC
CDR3 protein: CASSSTQTTGTGRGYTF

CDR3 length: 13
V gene: TRBV11-3
D gene: .
J gene: TRBJ2-4
clone size: .
CDR3 DNA: TGTGCCAGCAGCTTAATATACGGAAACATTCAGTACTTC
CDR3 protein: CASSLIYGNIQYF

CDR3 length: 13
V gene: TRBV6-5
D gene: .
J gene: TRBJ1-4
clone size: .
CDR3 DNA: TGTGCCAGCAGTAGGGGTACTAATGAAAAACTGTTTTTT
CDR3 protein: CASSRGTNEKLFF

CDR3 length: 16
V gene: TRBV10-3
D gene: TRBD1
J gene: TRBJ1-3
clone size: .
CDR3 DNA: TGTGCCATCAGTAAAGACAGGGGGGTCTCTGGAAACACCATATATTTT
CDR3 protein: CAISKDRGVSGNTIYF